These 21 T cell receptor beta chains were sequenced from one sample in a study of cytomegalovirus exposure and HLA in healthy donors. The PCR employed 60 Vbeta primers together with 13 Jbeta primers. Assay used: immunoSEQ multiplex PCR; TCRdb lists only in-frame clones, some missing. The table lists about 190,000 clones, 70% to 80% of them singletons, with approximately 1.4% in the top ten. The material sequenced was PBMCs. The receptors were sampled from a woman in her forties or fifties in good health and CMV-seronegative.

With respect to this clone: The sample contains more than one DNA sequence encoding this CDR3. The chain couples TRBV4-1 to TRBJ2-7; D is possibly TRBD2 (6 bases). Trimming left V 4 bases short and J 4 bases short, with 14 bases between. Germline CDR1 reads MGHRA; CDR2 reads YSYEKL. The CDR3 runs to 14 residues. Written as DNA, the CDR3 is TGCGCCAGCAGCCCGAGCGGGTCACCTTACGAGCAGTACTTC. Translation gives CASSPSGSPYEQYF.

CDR3 amino acids: CASSKSGQDKNIQYF. Written as DNA, the CDR3 is TGTGCCAGCAGCAAATCTGGACAGGACAAAAACATTCAGTACTTC. The V and J genes are TRBV9 and TRBJ2-4; 7 nucleotides match TRBD1. The length of the CDR3 is 15 residues. Trimming took 4 bases from V and 3 from J; bases not matched to a gene: 7. Germline V gene data show CDR1 as SGDLS and CDR2 as YYNGEE.

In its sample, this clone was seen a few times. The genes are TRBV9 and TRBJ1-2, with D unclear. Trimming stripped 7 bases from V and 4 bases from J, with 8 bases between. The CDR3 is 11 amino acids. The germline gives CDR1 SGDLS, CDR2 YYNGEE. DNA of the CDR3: TGTGCCAGCTCCCTCGGCTATGGCTACACCTTC. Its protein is CASSLGYGYTF.

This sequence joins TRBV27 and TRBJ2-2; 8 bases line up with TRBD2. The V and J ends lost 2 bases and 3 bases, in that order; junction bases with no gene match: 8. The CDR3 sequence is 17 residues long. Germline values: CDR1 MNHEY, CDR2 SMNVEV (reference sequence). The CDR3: CASSLRAGGWDTGELFF. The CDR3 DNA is TGTGCCAGCAGTTTAAGGGCGGGAGGCTGGGACACCGGGGAGCTGTTTTTT.

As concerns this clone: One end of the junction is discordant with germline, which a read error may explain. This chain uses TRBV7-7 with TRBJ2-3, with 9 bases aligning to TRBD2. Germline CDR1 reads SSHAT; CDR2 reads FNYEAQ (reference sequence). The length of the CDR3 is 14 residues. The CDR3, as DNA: TGTGCTAGCAGCTATGGACTAGCGCCAGATACGCAGTATTTT. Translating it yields CASSYGLAPDTQYF.

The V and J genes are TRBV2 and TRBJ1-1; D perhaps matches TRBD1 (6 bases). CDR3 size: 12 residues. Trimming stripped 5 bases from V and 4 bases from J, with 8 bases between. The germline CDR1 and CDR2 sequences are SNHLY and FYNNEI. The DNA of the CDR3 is TGTGCCAGCAGTTGGGACACCACTGAAGCTTTCTTT. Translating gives CASSWDTTEAFF.

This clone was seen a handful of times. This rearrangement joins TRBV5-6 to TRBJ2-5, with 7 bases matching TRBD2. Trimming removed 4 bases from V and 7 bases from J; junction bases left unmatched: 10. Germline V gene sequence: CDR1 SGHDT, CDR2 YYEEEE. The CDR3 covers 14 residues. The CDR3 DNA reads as TGTGCCAGCAGCCTAGACGCGCCGGGGGGGACCCAGTACTTC. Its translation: CASSLDAPGGTQYF.

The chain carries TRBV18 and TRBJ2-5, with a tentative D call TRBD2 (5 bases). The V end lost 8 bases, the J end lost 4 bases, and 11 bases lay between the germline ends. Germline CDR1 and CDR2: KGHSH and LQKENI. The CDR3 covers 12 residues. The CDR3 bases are TGTGCCAGCGCCCGTGAGGGAGAGACCCAGTACTTC. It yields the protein CASAREGETQYF.

This CDR3 is CASSLRRGQGGHGYTF. The CDR3 DNA reads as TGTGCCAGCAGCTTACGGCGGGGACAGGGGGGTCATGGCTACACCTTC. This chain connects TRBV7-9 to TRBJ1-2, with TRBD1 identical over 11 bases. V trimming: 2 bases; J trimming: 6 bases; junction bases outside the gene matches: 8. Per the germline V gene, CDR1 is SEHNR and CDR2 is FQNEAQ (reference sequence). This CDR3 spans 16 amino acids.

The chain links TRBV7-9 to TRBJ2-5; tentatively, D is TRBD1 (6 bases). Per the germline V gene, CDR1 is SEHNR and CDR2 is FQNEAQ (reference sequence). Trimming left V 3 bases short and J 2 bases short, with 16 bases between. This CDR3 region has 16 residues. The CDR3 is CASSLRTDYFQETQYF. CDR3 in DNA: TGTGCCAGCAGCTTGAGGACAGACTACTTTCAAGAGACCCAGTACTTC.

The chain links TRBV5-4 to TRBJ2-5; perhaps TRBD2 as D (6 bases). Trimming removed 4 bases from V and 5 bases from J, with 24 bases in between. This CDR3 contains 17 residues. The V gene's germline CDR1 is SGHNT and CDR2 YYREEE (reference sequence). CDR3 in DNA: TGTGCCAGCAGCCTCCTCCCGGCGGGGAGAGAAAGGGAGACCCAGTACTTC. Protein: CASSLLPAGRERETQYF.

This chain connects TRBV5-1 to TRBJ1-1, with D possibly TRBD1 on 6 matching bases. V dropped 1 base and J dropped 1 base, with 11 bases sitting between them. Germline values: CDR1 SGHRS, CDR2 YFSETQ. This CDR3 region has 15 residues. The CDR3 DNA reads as TGCGCCAGCAGCTTGAGTACAGGGACGAACACTGAAGCTTTCTTT. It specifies CASSLSTGTNTEAFF.

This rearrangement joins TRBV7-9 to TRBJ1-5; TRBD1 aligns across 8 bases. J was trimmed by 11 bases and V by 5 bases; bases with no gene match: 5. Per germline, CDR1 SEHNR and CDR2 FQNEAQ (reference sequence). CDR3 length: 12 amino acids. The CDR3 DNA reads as TGTGCCAGCAGCGACGGACAGGGAGCCCAGCATTTT. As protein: CASSDGQGAQHF.

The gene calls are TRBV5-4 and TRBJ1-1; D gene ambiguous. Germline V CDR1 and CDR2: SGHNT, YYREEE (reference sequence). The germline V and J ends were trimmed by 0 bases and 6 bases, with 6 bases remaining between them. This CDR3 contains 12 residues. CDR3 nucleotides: TGTGCCAGCAGCTTGGGACAAGCTGAAGCTTTCTTT. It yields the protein CASSLGQAEAFF.

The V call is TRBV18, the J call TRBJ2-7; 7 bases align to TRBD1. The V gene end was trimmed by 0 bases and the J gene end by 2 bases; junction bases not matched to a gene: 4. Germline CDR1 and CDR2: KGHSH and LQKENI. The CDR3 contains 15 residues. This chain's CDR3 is CASSPPGTDTYEQYF. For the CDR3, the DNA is TGTGCCAGCTCACCACCCGGGACAGATACCTACGAGCAGTACTTC.

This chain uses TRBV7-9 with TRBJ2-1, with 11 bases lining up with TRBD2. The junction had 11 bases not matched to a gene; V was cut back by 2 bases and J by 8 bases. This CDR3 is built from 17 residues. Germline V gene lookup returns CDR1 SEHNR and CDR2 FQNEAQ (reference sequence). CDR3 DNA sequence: TGTGCCAGCAGCTTAAAGGCTAGCGGGAGGATAAATGATGAGCAGTTCTTC. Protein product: CASSLKASGRINDEQFF.

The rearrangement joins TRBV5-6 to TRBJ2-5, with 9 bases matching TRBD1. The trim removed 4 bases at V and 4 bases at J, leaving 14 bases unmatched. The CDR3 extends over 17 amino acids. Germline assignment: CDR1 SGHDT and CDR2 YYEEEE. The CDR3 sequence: CASSRRPGTGIGETQYF. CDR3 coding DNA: TGTGCCAGCAGCCGTCGTCCCGGGACAGGGATCGGAGAGACCCAGTACTTC.

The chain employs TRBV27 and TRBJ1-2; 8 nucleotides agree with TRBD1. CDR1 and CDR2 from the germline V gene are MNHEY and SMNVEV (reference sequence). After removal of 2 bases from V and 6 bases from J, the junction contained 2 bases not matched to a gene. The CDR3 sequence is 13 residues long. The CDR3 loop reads CASSLQGANGYTF. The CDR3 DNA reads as TGTGCCAGCAGTTTACAGGGGGCGAATGGCTACACCTTC.

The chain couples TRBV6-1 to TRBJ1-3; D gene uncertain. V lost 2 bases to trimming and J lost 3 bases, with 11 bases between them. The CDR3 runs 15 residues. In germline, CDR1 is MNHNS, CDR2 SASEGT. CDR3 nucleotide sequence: TGTGCCAGCAGTGAATTCCTGGCTAGTGGAAACACCATATATTTT. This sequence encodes CASSEFLASGNTIYF.

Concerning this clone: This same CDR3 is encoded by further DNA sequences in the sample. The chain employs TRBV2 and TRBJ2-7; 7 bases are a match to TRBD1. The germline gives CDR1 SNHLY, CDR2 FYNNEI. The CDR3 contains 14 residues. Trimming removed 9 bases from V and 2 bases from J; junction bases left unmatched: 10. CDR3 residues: CASRKGQATYEQYF. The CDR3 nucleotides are TGTGCCAGTAGGAAAGGACAGGCAACCTACGAGCAGTACTTC.

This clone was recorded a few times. The CDR3 sequence is CASSSVNIQYF. In DNA, the CDR3 is TGTGCCAGCAGTTCAGTGAACATTCAGTACTTC. The rearrangement uses TRBV25-1 and TRBJ2-4; D call uncertain. This CDR3 comprises 11 residues. CDR1 is MGHDK, CDR2 SYGVNS, per germline. V shed 5 bases and J shed 7 bases, with 6 bases lying between them.